This record covers a single T cell receptor beta chain. Its antigen remains unknown. This record comes from a study of vaccination and CD4 T cells after COVID-19. An Oncomine TCR Beta short-read assay was used to sequence the DNA from cultured CD4+ T cells. DNA came from CD4+ T cells after culture. From the PCR reads, TCRdb called clonotypes with MiXCR, one entry per CDR3 protein. The sample consists of about 9,500 distinct CDR3 sequences, under 35% of them appearing once. The treatment here: roughly ten-day PBMC culture with coronavirus spike peptide pools or control peptides (ViraFEST assay). An unexposed donor provided the CD4+ T cells, which were collected before the COVID-19 pandemic (2011-2018). First, ViraFEST expanded antigen-specific T cells with peptide pools, and next it sequenced the TCRs. With fresh IL-2 medium, half the medium was replaced on days 3 and 7. Sequencing was done on a sample of CD4+ T cells from blood, cultured in vitro. The source is a human donor in good health.

The CDR3 protein is CASSLRLAGETQYF. DNA for the CDR3: TGTGCCAGCAGCCTGAGACTAGCGGGGGAGACCCAGTACTTC. V gene TRBV27 combines with J gene TRBJ2-5; TRBD2 aligns across 11 bases. The V gene end was trimmed by 6 bases and the J gene end by 5 bases; junction bases not matched to a gene: 5. This CDR3 spans 14 amino acids. The germline V gene has CDR1 MNHEY and CDR2 SMNVEV (reference sequence).